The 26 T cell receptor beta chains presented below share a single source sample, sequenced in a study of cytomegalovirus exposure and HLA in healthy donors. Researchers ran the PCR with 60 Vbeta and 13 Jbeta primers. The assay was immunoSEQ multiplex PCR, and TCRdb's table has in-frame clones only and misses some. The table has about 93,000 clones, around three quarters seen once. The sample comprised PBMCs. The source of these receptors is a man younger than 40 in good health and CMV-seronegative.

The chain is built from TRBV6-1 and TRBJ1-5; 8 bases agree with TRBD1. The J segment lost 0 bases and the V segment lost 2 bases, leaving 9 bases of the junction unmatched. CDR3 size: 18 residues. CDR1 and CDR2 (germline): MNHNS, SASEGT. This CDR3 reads CASSEPRGRRTSNQPQHF. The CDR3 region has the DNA TGTGCCAGCAGTGAACCCAGGGGGCGACGTACTAGCAATCAGCCCCAGCATTTT.

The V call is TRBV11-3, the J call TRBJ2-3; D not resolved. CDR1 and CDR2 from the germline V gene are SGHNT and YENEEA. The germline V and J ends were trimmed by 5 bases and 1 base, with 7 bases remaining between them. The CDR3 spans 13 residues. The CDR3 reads CASSLSGTDTQYF. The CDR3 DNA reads TGTGCCAGCAGCCTCTCGGGCACAGATACGCAGTATTTT.

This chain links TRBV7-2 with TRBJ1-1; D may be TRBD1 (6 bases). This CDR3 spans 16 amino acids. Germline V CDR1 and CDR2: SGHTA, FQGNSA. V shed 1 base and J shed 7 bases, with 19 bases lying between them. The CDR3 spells CASSLVSRGQFFEAFF. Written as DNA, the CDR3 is TGTGCCAGCAGCTTAGTCTCCAGGGGCCAGTTTTTTGAAGCTTTCTTT.

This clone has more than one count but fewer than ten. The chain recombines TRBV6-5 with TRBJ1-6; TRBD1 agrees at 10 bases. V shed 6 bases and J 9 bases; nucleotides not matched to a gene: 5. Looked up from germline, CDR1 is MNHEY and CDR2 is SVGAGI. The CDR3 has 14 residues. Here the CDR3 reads CASSPGTGASPLHF. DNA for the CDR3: TGTGCCAGCAGCCCCGGGACAGGGGCTTCACCCCTCCACTTT.

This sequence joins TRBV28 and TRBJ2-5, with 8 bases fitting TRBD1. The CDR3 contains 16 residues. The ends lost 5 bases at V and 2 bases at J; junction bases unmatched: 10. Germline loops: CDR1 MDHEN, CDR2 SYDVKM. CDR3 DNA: TGTGCCAGCAGTCCAACGTGGACAGGGCGACAAGAGACCCAGTACTTC. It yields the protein CASSPTWTGRQETQYF. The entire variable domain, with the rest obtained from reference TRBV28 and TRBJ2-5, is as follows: DVKVTQSSRYLVKRTGEKVFLECVQDMDHENMFWYRQDPGLGLRLIYFSYDVKMKEKGDIPEGYSVSREKKERFSLILESASTNQTSMYLCASSPTWTGRQETQYFGPGTRLLVL.

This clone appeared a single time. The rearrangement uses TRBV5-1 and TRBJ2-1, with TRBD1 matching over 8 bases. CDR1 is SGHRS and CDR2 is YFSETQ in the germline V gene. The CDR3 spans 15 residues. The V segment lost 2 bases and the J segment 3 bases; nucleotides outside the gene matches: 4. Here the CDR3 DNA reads TGCGCCAGCAGCTTCCAGGGGGCGGACTACAATGAGCAGTTCTTC. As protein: CASSFQGADYNEQFF.

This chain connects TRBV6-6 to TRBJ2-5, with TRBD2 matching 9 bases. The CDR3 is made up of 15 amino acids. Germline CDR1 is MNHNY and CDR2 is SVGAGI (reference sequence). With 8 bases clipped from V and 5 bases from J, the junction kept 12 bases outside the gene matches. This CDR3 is CASCLYAGGRETQYF. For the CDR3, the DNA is TGTGCCAGCTGCCTTTACGCGGGAGGGCGGGAGACCCAGTACTTC.

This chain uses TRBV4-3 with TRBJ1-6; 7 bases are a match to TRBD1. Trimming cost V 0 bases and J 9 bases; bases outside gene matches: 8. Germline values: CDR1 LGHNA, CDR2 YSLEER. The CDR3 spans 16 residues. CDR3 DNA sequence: TGCGCCAGCAGCCAAGATCCCGAAACAGGGGCTTCACCCCTCCACTTT. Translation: CASSQDPETGASPLHF.

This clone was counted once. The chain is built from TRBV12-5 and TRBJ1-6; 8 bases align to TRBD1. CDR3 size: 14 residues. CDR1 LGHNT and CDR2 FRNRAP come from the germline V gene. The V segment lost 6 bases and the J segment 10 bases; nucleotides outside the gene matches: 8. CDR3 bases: TGTGCTAGTGGCTTTACAGGGGGGGGCTCACCCCTCCACTTT. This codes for CASGFTGGGSPLHF.

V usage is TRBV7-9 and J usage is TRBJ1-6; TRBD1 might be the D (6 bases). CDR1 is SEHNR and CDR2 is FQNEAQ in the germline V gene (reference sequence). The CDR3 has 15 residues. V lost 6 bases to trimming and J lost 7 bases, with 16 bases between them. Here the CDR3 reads CASSKQGVGNSPLHF. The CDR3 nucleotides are TGTGCCAGCAGTAAACAGGGTGTTGGGAATTCACCCCTCCACTTT.

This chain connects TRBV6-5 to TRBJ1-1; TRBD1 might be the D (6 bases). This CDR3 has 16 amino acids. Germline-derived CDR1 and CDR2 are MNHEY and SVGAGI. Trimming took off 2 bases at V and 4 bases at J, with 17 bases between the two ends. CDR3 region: CASSYLLGGASTEAFF. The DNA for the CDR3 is TGTGCCAGCAGTTACCTCCTTGGGGGGGCCTCCACTGAAGCTTTCTTT.

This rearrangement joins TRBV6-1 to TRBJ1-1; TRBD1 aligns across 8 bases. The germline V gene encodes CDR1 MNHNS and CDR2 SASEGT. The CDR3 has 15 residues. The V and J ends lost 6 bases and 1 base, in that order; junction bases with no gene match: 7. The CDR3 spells CASRLLGTGNTEAFF. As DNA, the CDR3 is TGTGCCAGCAGACTCCTCGGGACAGGGAACACTGAAGCTTTCTTT.

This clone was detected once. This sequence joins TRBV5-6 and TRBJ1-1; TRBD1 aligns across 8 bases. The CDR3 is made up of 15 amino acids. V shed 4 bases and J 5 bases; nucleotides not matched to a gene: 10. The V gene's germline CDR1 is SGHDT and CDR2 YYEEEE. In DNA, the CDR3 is TGTGCCAGCAGCCCTGGGACAGGCTTGAGGACTGAAGCTTTCTTT. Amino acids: CASSPGTGLRTEAFF. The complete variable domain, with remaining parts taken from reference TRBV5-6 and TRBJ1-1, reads DAGVTQSPTHLIKTRGQQVTLRCSPKSGHDTVSWYQQALGQGPQFIFQYYEEEERQRGNFPDRFSGHQFPNYSSELNVNALLLGDSALYLCASSPGTGLRTEAFFGQGTRLTVV.

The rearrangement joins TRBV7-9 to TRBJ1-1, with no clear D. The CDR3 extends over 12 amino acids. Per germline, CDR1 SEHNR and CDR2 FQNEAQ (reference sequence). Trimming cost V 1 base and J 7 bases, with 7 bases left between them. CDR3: CASSLELIEAFF. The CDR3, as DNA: TGTGCCAGCAGCTTAGAGCTCATTGAAGCTTTCTTT.

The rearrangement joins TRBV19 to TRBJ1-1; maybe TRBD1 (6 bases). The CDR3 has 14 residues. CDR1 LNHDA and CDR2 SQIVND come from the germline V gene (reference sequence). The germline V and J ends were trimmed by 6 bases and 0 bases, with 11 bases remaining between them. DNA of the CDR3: TGTGCCAGTAGGGAGGGGGGGCTGAACACTGAAGCTTTCTTT. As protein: CASREGGLNTEAFF.

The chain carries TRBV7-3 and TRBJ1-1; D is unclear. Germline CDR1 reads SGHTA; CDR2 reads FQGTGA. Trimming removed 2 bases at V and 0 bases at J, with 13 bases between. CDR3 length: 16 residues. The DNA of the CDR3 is TGTGCCAGCAGCTTAGGCCCCTCGGGGTTGAACACTGAAGCTTTCTTT. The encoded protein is CASSLGPSGLNTEAFF.

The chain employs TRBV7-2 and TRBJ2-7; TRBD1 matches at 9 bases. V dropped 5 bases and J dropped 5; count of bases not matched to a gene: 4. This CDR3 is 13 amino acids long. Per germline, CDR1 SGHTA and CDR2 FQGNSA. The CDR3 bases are TGTGCCAGCAGCGGGACAGGGAACCACGAGCAGTACTTC. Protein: CASSGTGNHEQYF.

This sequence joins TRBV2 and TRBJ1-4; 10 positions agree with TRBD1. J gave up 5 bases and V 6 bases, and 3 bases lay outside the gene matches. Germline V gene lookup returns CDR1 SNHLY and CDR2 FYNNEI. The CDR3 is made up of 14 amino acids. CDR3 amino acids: CASRGDRGNEKLFF. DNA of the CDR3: TGTGCCAGCAGGGGGGACAGGGGAAATGAAAAACTGTTTTTT.

CDR3 loop: CASSDGTANYGYTF. In DNA form, the CDR3 reads TGTGCCAGCAGCGATGGGACAGCTAACTATGGCTACACCTTC. V gene TRBV13 combines with J gene TRBJ1-2; 7 nucleotides align to TRBD1. CDR3 length equals 14 residues. V shed 5 bases and J 0 bases; nucleotides not matched to a gene: 3. Germline V gene lookup returns CDR1 PRHDT and CDR2 FYEKMQ (reference sequence).

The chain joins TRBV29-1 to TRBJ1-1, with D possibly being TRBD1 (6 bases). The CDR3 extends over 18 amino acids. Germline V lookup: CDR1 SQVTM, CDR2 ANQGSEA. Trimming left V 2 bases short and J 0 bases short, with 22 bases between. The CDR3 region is CSVEIRGGFGIMNTEAFF. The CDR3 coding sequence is TGCAGCGTTGAAATTAGGGGGGGATTTGGAATTATGAACACTGAAGCTTTCTTT. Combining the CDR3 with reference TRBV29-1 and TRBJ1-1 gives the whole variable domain SAVISQKPSRDICQRGTSLTIQCQVDSQVTMMFWYRQQPGQSLTLIATANQGSEATYESGFVIDKFPISRPNLTFSTLTVSNMSPEDSSIYLCSVEIRGGFGIMNTEAFFGQGTRLTVV.

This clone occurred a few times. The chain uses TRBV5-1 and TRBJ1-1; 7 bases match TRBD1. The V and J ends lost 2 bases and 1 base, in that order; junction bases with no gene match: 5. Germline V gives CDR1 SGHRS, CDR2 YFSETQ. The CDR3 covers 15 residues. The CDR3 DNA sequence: TGCGCCAGCAGCTTAGAAGGGGGCCCGAACACTGAAGCTTTCTTT. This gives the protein CASSLEGGPNTEAFF.

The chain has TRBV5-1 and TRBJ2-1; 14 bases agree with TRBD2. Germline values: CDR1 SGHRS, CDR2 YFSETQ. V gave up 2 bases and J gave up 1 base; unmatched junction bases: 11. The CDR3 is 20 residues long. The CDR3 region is CASSLTPGLAGARSYNEQFF. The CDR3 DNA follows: TGCGCCAGCAGCTTAACACCGGGACTAGCGGGAGCAAGGTCCTACAATGAGCAGTTCTTC.

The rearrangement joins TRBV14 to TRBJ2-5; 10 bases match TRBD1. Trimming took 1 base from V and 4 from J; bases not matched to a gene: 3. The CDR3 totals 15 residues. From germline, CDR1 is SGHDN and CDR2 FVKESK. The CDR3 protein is CASSQARTGGETQYF. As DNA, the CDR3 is TGTGCCAGCAGCCAAGCACGGACAGGGGGAGAGACCCAGTACTTC.

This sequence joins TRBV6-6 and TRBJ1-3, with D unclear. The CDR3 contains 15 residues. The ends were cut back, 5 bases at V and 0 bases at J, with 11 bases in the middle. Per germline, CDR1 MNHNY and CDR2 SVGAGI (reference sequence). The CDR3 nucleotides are TGTGCCAGCAGTAATCAACAGCTCTCTGGAAACACCATATATTTT. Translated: CASSNQQLSGNTIYF.

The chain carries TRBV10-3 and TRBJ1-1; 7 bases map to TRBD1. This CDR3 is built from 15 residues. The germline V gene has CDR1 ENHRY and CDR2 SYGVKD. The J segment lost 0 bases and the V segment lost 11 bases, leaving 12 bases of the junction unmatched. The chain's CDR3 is CASGQASSLNTEAFF. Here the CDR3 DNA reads TGTGCCTCCGGACAGGCATCGTCTCTGAACACTGAAGCTTTCTTT.

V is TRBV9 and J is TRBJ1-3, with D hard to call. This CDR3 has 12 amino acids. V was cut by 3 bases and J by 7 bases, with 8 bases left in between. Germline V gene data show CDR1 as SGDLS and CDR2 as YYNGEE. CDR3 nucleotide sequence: TGTGCCAGCAGCGAATCCGGGAACACCATATATTTT. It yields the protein CASSESGNTIYF.